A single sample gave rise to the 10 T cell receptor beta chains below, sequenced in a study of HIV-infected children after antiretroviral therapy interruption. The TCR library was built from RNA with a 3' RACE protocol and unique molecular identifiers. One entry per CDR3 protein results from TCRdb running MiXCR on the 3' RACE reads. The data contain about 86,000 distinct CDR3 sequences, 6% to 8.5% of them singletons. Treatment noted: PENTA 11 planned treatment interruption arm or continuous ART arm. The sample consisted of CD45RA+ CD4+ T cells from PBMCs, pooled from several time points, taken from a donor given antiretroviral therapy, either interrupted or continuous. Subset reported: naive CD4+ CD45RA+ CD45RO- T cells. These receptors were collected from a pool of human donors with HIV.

The CDR3 region has the DNA TGTGCTAGTGGTTTGGTACTGGGGGGCTCAGAGACCCAGTACTTC. Its protein product is CASGLVLGGSETQYF. The chain combines TRBV12-5 with TRBJ2-5; D could derive from TRBD1 or TRBD2 (6 bases each). V lost 0 bases and J lost 4, with 12 bases in between. CDR1 and CDR2 (germline): LGHNT, FRNRAP. The CDR3 has 15 amino acids.

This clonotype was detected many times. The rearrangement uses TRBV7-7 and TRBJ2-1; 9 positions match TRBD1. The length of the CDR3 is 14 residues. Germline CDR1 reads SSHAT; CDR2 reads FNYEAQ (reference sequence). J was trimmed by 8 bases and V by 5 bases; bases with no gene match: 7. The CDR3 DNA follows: TGTGCCAGCAGCATCCGGGACAGGGCGGATGAGCAGTTCTTC. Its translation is CASSIRDRADEQFF.

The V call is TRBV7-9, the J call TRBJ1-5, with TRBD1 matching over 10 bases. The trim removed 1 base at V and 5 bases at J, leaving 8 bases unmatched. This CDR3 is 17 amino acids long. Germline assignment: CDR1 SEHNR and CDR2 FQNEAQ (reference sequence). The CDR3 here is CASSLVWGTGDHQPQHF. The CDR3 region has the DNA TGTGCCAGCAGCTTAGTTTGGGGGACAGGGGATCATCAGCCCCAGCATTTT.

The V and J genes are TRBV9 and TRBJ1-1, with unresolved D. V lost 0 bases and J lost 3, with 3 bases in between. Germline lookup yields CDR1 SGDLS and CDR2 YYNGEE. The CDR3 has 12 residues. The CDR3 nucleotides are TGTGCCAGCAGCGTAGGGGACACTGAAGCTTTCTTT. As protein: CASSVGDTEAFF.

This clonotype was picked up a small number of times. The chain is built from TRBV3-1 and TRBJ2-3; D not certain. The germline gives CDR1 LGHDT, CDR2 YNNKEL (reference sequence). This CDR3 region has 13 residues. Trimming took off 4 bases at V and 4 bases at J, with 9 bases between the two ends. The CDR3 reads CASSPPGSDTQYF. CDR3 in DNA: TGTGCCAGCAGCCCCCCAGGCTCAGATACGCAGTATTTT.

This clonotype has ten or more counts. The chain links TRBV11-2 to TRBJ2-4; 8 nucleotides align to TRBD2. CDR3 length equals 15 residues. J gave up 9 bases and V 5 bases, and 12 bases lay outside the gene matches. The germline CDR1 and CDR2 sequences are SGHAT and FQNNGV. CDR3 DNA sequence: TGTGCCAGCAGCCGTTTTGGGCCCCGGGGGGGCATTCAGTACTTC. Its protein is CASSRFGPRGGIQYF.

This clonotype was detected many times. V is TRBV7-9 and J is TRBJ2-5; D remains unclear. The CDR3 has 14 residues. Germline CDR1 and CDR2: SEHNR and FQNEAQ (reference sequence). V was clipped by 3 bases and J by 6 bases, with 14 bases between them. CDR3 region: CASSFGWGLQTQYF. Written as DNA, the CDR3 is TGTGCCAGCAGCTTTGGTTGGGGTTTGCAGACCCAGTACTTC.

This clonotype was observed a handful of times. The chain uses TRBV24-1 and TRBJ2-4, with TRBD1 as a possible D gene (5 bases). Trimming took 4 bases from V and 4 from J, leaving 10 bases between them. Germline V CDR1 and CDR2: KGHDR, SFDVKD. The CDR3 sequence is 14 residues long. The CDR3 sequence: CATSERTNKNIQYF. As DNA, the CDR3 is TGTGCCACCAGTGAGCGGACAAATAAAAACATTCAGTACTTC.

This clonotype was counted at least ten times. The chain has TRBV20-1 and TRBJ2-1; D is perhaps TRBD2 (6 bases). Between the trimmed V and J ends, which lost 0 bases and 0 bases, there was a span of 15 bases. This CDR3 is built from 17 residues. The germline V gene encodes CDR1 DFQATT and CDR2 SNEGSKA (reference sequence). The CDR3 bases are TGCAGTGCTAGAGATGGGGTTGGAGGGAGCTCCTACAATGAGCAGTTCTTC. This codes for CSARDGVGGSSYNEQFF.

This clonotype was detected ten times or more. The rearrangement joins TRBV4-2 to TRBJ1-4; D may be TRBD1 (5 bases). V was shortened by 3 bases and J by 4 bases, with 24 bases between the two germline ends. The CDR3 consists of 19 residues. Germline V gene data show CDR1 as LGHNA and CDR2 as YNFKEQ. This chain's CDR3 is CASSHGSRGPEKGNEKLFF. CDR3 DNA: TGTGCCAGCAGCCATGGATCCCGGGGCCCAGAAAAGGGTAATGAAAAACTGTTTTTT.